Listed below are T cell receptor beta chains from one sample, sequenced in a study of CD8 T cells in ankylosing spondylitis. TCRdb processed the 5' RACE reads anew with MiXCR; each CDR3 protein has one entry. The sample consists of 250,000 to 400,000 distinct CDR3 sequences, under 14% of them appearing once. The specimen sequenced was blood, either unsorted or a sorted T cell fraction (not recorded which). Receptors originate from a female donor with ankylosing spondylitis or in good health (not recorded which). Both conserved end residues are part of each CDR3. D genes are given only for firm matches. Clone size is given for some rows only: seen once, a few or many times, or a class if the clone is expanded.

V: TRBV20-1
D: -
size: few
J: TRBJ2-3
DNA: TGCAGTGCCCTCTATGGGGGGGGGGCCACAGATACGCAGTATTTT
CDR3: CSALYGGGATDTQYF

V: TRBV14
D: -
size: many
J: TRBJ2-1
DNA: TGTGCCAGCAGTAGAAGTGTCAGCTCCTACAATGAGCAGTTCTTC
CDR3: CASSRSVSSYNEQFF

V: TRBV7-2
D: -
size: many
J: TRBJ2-7
DNA: TGTGCCAGCAGCTTTGAATTCGGTCCTAGTGACTACGAGCAGTACTTC
CDR3: CASSFEFGPSDYEQYF

V: TRBV10-1
D: TRBD2
size: many
J: TRBJ2-3
DNA: TGCGCCAGCAGTGGTAGCGGGGGAAACACAGATACGCAGTATTTT
CDR3: CASSGSGGNTDTQYF

V: TRBV28
D: -
size: -
J: TRBJ2-5
DNA: TGTGCCAGCAGATCTGCCCGTAGTGGGTGGGAGACCCAGTACTTC
CDR3: CASRSARSGWETQYF

V: TRBV27
D: -
size: -
J: TRBJ1-1
DNA: TGTGCCAGCAGTTTAAGAACTGGGAATATATTGAACACTGAAGCTTTCTTT
CDR3: CASSLRTGNILNTEAFF

V: TRBV5-1
D: TRBD2
size: many
J: TRBJ2-7
DNA: TGCGCCAGCAGCATGACTAGCGGGTACGAGCAGTACTTC
CDR3: CASSMTSGYEQYF

V: TRBV15
D: -
size: -
J: TRBJ2-1
DNA: TGTGCCACCAGCAGAGACCACAGAGATGAGCAGTTCTTC
CDR3: CATSRDHRDEQFF

V: TRBV20-1
D: -
size: many
J: TRBJ1-4
DNA: TGCAGTGCCTTCAGGGTTGCCGGTAATGAAAAACTGTTTTTT
CDR3: CSAFRVAGNEKLFF

V: TRBV28
D: -
size: many
J: TRBJ2-7
DNA: TGTGCCAGCAGTTTCGGGACCTACGAGCAGTACTTC
CDR3: CASSFGTYEQYF

V: TRBV7-9
D: TRBD1
size: many
J: TRBJ1-2
DNA: TGTGCCAGCGGCACAGGGGCCGTTCGTGGCTACACCTTC
CDR3: CASGTGAVRGYTF

V: TRBV5-1
D: -
size: few
J: TRBJ2-3
DNA: TGCGCCAGCAGCTGGGCACAAAGGACAGATACGCAGTATTTT
CDR3: CASSWAQRTDTQYF

V: TRBV27
D: -
size: -
J: TRBJ2-3
DNA: TGTGCCAGCAGTTTGTGGGATGGCACAGATACGCAGTATTTT
CDR3: CASSLWDGTDTQYF

V: TRBV12-3/TRBV12-4
D: TRBD1
size: many
J: TRBJ2-3
DNA: TGTGCCAGCAGTCACGGACAGGGGGCCTCGGGTACGCAGTATTTT
CDR3: CASSHGQGASGTQYF

V: TRBV24-1
D: -
size: -
J: TRBJ2-2
DNA: TGTGCCACCAGTGAGCCACCTGGGTCCGGGGAGCTGTTTTTT
CDR3: CATSEPPGSGELFF

V: TRBV5-5
D: TRBD1
size: many
J: TRBJ1-4
DNA: TGTGCCAGCCGGGGACAGGGCGGCGAAAAACTGTTTTTT
CDR3: CASRGQGGEKLFF

V: TRBV10-3
D: TRBD2
size: -
J: TRBJ2-7
DNA: TGTGCCATCACGGGACTAGCGCTAAGGGAGAGCTCCTACGAGCAGTACTTC
CDR3: CAITGLALRESSYEQYF

V: TRBV20-1
D: TRBD1
size: -
J: TRBJ2-7
DNA: TGCAGTGCTAGTGGGTATGGGTCGGGACAGGGAGTAGTGGAGCAGTACTTC
CDR3: CSASGYGSGQGVVEQYF

V: TRBV5-5
D: -
size: few
J: TRBJ2-2
DNA: TGTGCCAGCAGCTTGATTCAGGGGAGGGCCACCGGGGAGCTGTTTTTT
CDR3: CASSLIQGRATGELFF

V: TRBV11-2
D: -
size: -
J: TRBJ2-1
DNA: TGTGCCAGCAGCTCCAGGACGTCTAAAGTCCATAACTTTGACAATGAGCAGTTCTTC
CDR3: CASSSRTSKVHNFDNEQFF

V: TRBV20-1
D: TRBD1
size: many
J: TRBJ1-2
DNA: TGCAGTGCAAAACGGGACAGGGGTGGCTACACCTTC
CDR3: CSAKRDRGGYTF

V: TRBV19
D: -
size: -
J: TRBJ2-7
DNA: TGTGCCAGTAGTATGGATGTTGGCCAGCCCTACGAGCAGTACTTC
CDR3: CASSMDVGQPYEQYF